The rows below give T cell receptor beta chains drawn from one sample of a study of cytomegalovirus exposure and HLA in healthy donors. Some clones are missing from TCRdb's copy, which holds only in-frame ones; the method was immunoSEQ multiplex PCR. Here the sample spans 220,000 or so clones, approximately 80% being singletons. The sample was PBMCs. Every receptor here comes from a male donor in good health and CMV-seronegative. Each CDR3 is given with its conserved first and last residue. Fields, in order: clone size, J gene, D gene, CDR3 length, V gene, CDR3 DNA, CDR3 protein. The D gene is left open where the match is weak. A row's size may be missing; if present it is once, few, many or a size class.

clone size: -; J gene: TRBJ2-3; D gene: TRBD2; CDR3 length: 15; V gene: TRBV7-3; CDR3 DNA: TGTGCCAGCAGCTTAACGGCGGGAGGGCCCTCTACGCAGTATTTT; CDR3 protein: CASSLTAGGPSTQYF
clone size: -; J gene: TRBJ2-5; D gene: -; CDR3 length: 15; V gene: TRBV7-2; CDR3 DNA: TGTGCCAGCAGCTCGGCCCTCTGGCGGAGGGAGACCCAGTACTTC; CDR3 protein: CASSSALWRRETQYF
clone size: -; J gene: TRBJ2-1; D gene: TRBD2; CDR3 length: 15; V gene: TRBV4-2; CDR3 DNA: TGTGCCAGCAGTTCACGAGCGGGACCGAACAATGAGCAGTTCTTC; CDR3 protein: CASSSRAGPNNEQFF
clone size: once; J gene: TRBJ1-1; D gene: TRBD1; CDR3 length: 17; V gene: TRBV18; CDR3 DNA: TGTGCCAGCTCACCACCGGTGGGACAGCTTATGAACACTGAAGCTTTCTTT; CDR3 protein: CASSPPVGQLMNTEAFF
clone size: -; J gene: TRBJ2-5; D gene: TRBD2; CDR3 length: 15; V gene: TRBV19; CDR3 DNA: TGTGCCAGTAGTCGGGGTAGCGGGTACCAAGAGACCCAGTACTTC; CDR3 protein: CASSRGSGYQETQYF
clone size: once; J gene: TRBJ1-1; D gene: -; CDR3 length: 11; V gene: TRBV19; CDR3 DNA: TGTGCCAGTAACAGGAACACTGAAGCTTTCTTT; CDR3 protein: CASNRNTEAFF
clone size: -; J gene: TRBJ1-5; D gene: -; CDR3 length: 12; V gene: TRBV28; CDR3 DNA: TGTGCCAGCACCAAAAGCCCGCGACCCCAGCATTTT; CDR3 protein: CASTKSPRPQHF
clone size: -; J gene: TRBJ2-7; D gene: TRBD1; CDR3 length: 15; V gene: TRBV5-6; CDR3 DNA: TGTGCCAGCAGCGGGTACGACAGGGGGCTCTACGAGCAGTACTTC; CDR3 protein: CASSGYDRGLYEQYF
clone size: -; J gene: TRBJ2-7; D gene: TRBD1; CDR3 length: 14; V gene: TRBV18; CDR3 DNA: TGTGCCAGCTCACCCTCGGACAGGGGTGGCGAGCAGTACTTC; CDR3 protein: CASSPSDRGGEQYF
clone size: -; J gene: TRBJ1-6; D gene: -; CDR3 length: 15; V gene: TRBV5-1; CDR3 DNA: TGCGCCAGCAGCTTGGAAGGGGGTGATAATTCACCCCTCCACTTT; CDR3 protein: CASSLEGGDNSPLHF
clone size: -; J gene: TRBJ1-5; D gene: TRBD1; CDR3 length: 15; V gene: TRBV6-1; CDR3 DNA: TGTGCCAGCGGCCCCGGGACAGGGGCCGCACAGCCCCAGCATTTT; CDR3 protein: CASGPGTGAAQPQHF
clone size: -; J gene: TRBJ2-5; D gene: TRBD2; CDR3 length: 15; V gene: TRBV7-7; CDR3 DNA: TGTGCTAGCAGCCATCTAGCGGGAGGGCCGGAGACCCAGTACTTC; CDR3 protein: CASSHLAGGPETQYF
clone size: -; J gene: TRBJ2-1; D gene: -; CDR3 length: 15; V gene: TRBV5-6; CDR3 DNA: TGTGCCAGCAGCTTGGCCGGGACAATATACAATGAGCAGTTCTTC; CDR3 protein: CASSLAGTIYNEQFF
clone size: -; J gene: TRBJ2-4; D gene: -; CDR3 length: 16; V gene: TRBV27; CDR3 DNA: TGTGCCAGCAGTTTAACTGCTAACGTAGCCAAAAACATTCAGTACTTC; CDR3 protein: CASSLTANVAKNIQYF
clone size: few; J gene: TRBJ1-2; D gene: -; CDR3 length: 14; V gene: TRBV6-1; CDR3 DNA: TGTGCCAGCAGTGTTGGGGGACAAGGCTATGGCTACACCTTC; CDR3 protein: CASSVGGQGYGYTF
clone size: -; J gene: TRBJ2-1; D gene: TRBD2; CDR3 length: 15; V gene: TRBV6-1; CDR3 DNA: TGTGCCAGCAGTGAGCTAGCGGGAGGGCCCAATGAGCAGTTCTTC; CDR3 protein: CASSELAGGPNEQFF
clone size: once; J gene: TRBJ1-1; D gene: -; CDR3 length: 15; V gene: TRBV7-8; CDR3 DNA: TGTGCCAGCAGCTTAGCTGGGGGCCGGAACACTGAAGCTTTCTTT; CDR3 protein: CASSLAGGRNTEAFF
clone size: -; J gene: TRBJ1-5; D gene: -; CDR3 length: 16; V gene: TRBV7-8; CDR3 DNA: TGTGCCAGCAGCCCAGGAGGAGGGGTTAGCAATCAGCCCCAGCATTTT; CDR3 protein: CASSPGGGVSNQPQHF
clone size: -; J gene: TRBJ2-1; D gene: TRBD2; CDR3 length: 15; V gene: TRBV10-2; CDR3 DNA: TGCGCCAGCAGTGACCGACTAGCGGGAGGAAATGAGCAGTTCTTC; CDR3 protein: CASSDRLAGGNEQFF
clone size: few; J gene: TRBJ2-1; D gene: TRBD2; CDR3 length: 16; V gene: TRBV2; CDR3 DNA: TGTGCCAGCAGCGAGGGACTAGTGGGTTCCTACAATGAGCAGTTCTTC; CDR3 protein: CASSEGLVGSYNEQFF
clone size: -; J gene: TRBJ2-7; D gene: TRBD1; CDR3 length: 16; V gene: TRBV19; CDR3 DNA: TGTGCCAGTAGTGTAGCCGGACAGGATTCCTCCTACGAGCAGTACTTC; CDR3 protein: CASSVAGQDSSYEQYF
clone size: -; J gene: TRBJ2-7; D gene: TRBD2; CDR3 length: 13; V gene: TRBV5-1; CDR3 DNA: TGCGCCAGCAGGACTAGCGGGAGCTACGAGCAGTACTTC; CDR3 protein: CASRTSGSYEQYF
clone size: -; J gene: TRBJ2-7; D gene: -; CDR3 length: 13; V gene: TRBV12-5; CDR3 DNA: TGTGCTAGTGGGACTGGGAGCTCCTACGAGCAGTACTTC; CDR3 protein: CASGTGSSYEQYF
clone size: -; J gene: TRBJ1-3; D gene: TRBD1; CDR3 length: 16; V gene: TRBV5-1; CDR3 DNA: TGCGCCAGCAGCTTGAGGGACAGGGCCGCTGGAAACACCATATATTTT; CDR3 protein: CASSLRDRAAGNTIYF
clone size: few; J gene: TRBJ2-2; D gene: -; CDR3 length: 16; V gene: TRBV18; CDR3 DNA: TGTGCCAGCTCACGTCCCCCAACTTGGAACACCGGGGAGCTGTTTTTT; CDR3 protein: CASSRPPTWNTGELFF
clone size: -; J gene: TRBJ2-2; D gene: TRBD1; CDR3 length: 13; V gene: TRBV9; CDR3 DNA: TGTGCCAGCAGACCGACAGGGGCGTGGGAGCTGTTTTTT; CDR3 protein: CASRPTGAWELFF
clone size: -; J gene: TRBJ2-2; D gene: -; CDR3 length: 15; V gene: TRBV10-3; CDR3 DNA: TGTGCCATATTTGTAGGACAGAGTAACACCGGGGAGCTGTTTTTT; CDR3 protein: CAIFVGQSNTGELFF
clone size: -; J gene: TRBJ2-7; D gene: TRBD2; CDR3 length: 13; V gene: TRBV15; CDR3 DNA: TGTGCCGAACCTGGGGGGGGGAGGGGCGAGCAGTACTTC; CDR3 protein: CAEPGGGRGEQYF
clone size: few; J gene: TRBJ2-7; D gene: -; CDR3 length: 12; V gene: TRBV5-4; CDR3 DNA: TGTGCCAGCAGCTCTCCCGGGGGAGAGCAGTACTTC; CDR3 protein: CASSSPGGEQYF
clone size: -; J gene: TRBJ1-2; D gene: TRBD1; CDR3 length: 14; V gene: TRBV9; CDR3 DNA: TGTGCCAGCAGCGCACAGACAGGGGACTATGGCTACACCTTC; CDR3 protein: CASSAQTGDYGYTF
clone size: -; J gene: TRBJ1-5; D gene: -; CDR3 length: 16; V gene: TRBV19; CDR3 DNA: TGTGCCAGTAGCAAATCGCAAGGACTGAGCAATCAGCCCCAGCATTTT; CDR3 protein: CASSKSQGLSNQPQHF
clone size: -; J gene: TRBJ2-7; D gene: TRBD2; CDR3 length: 15; V gene: TRBV15; CDR3 DNA: TGTGCCACCAGCAGAGCCGGGACTAGCGGCTACGAGCAGTACTTC; CDR3 protein: CATSRAGTSGYEQYF
clone size: -; J gene: TRBJ2-5; D gene: -; CDR3 length: 14; V gene: TRBV11-1; CDR3 DNA: TGTGCCAGCAGCCCAGTGGCAGGGCAAGAGACCCAGTACTTC; CDR3 protein: CASSPVAGQETQYF
clone size: -; J gene: TRBJ2-3; D gene: -; CDR3 length: 15; V gene: TRBV7-2; CDR3 DNA: TGTGCCAGCAGCTTATCCTCGCGGAGGGGAGATACGCAGTATTTT; CDR3 protein: CASSLSSRRGDTQYF
clone size: -; J gene: TRBJ2-5; D gene: -; CDR3 length: 14; V gene: TRBV30; CDR3 DNA: TGTGCCTGGGTGACTCAACAGGGGGGGGAGACCCAGTACTTC; CDR3 protein: CAWVTQQGGETQYF
clone size: -; J gene: TRBJ2-7; D gene: -; CDR3 length: 13; V gene: TRBV27; CDR3 DNA: TGTGCCAGCAGTTTATCTGGGGGCTACGAGCAGTACTTC; CDR3 protein: CASSLSGGYEQYF
clone size: -; J gene: TRBJ2-1; D gene: TRBD2; CDR3 length: 16; V gene: TRBV6-1; CDR3 DNA: TGTGCCAGCAGTGAACGCCCGGGAGGGCCCTACAATGAGCAGTTCTTC; CDR3 protein: CASSERPGGPYNEQFF
clone size: -; J gene: TRBJ1-1; D gene: -; CDR3 length: 13; V gene: TRBV19; CDR3 DNA: TGTGCCAGTAGTCGGATGGGAGACACTGAAGCTTTCTTT; CDR3 protein: CASSRMGDTEAFF
clone size: few; J gene: TRBJ1-1; D gene: -; CDR3 length: 15; V gene: TRBV7-8; CDR3 DNA: TGTGCCAGCAGCGTAGGGGCCTCAATGAACACTGAAGCTTTCTTT; CDR3 protein: CASSVGASMNTEAFF
clone size: -; J gene: TRBJ2-7; D gene: -; CDR3 length: 14; V gene: TRBV5-6; CDR3 DNA: TGTGCCAGCAGCCCGCAGTTGGGGAGCGGCGAGCAGTACTTC; CDR3 protein: CASSPQLGSGEQYF
clone size: few; J gene: TRBJ2-3; D gene: TRBD1; CDR3 length: 15; V gene: TRBV10-1; CDR3 DNA: TGCGCCAGCAGTAGCGGACAGGGGCTCACAGATACGCAGTATTTT; CDR3 protein: CASSSGQGLTDTQYF
clone size: -; J gene: TRBJ2-2; D gene: TRBD1; CDR3 length: 15; V gene: TRBV6-5; CDR3 DNA: TGTGCCAGCAGTCTCGGACAGGGTAACGCCGGGGAGCTGTTTTTT; CDR3 protein: CASSLGQGNAGELFF
clone size: few; J gene: TRBJ1-4; D gene: TRBD1; CDR3 length: 16; V gene: TRBV19; CDR3 DNA: TGTGCCAGTACCTCCGTTGGGACAGGGATGGGTGAAAAACTGTTTTTT; CDR3 protein: CASTSVGTGMGEKLFF
clone size: -; J gene: TRBJ2-7; D gene: -; CDR3 length: 15; V gene: TRBV5-1; CDR3 DNA: TGCGCCAGCAGCTTGGGGGGGCTTTCTTCCTACGAGCAGTACTTC; CDR3 protein: CASSLGGLSSYEQYF
clone size: -; J gene: TRBJ2-5; D gene: -; CDR3 length: 14; V gene: TRBV27; CDR3 DNA: TGTGCCAGCAGTTTCAAGCGGGCTCAAGAGACCCAGTACTTC; CDR3 protein: CASSFKRAQETQYF
clone size: once; J gene: TRBJ2-7; D gene: TRBD2; CDR3 length: 14; V gene: TRBV2; CDR3 DNA: TGTGCCAGCAGTCCCCTAGCGGGCTCCCACGAGCAGTACTTC; CDR3 protein: CASSPLAGSHEQYF